Listed below are T cell receptor beta chains from one sample, sequenced in a study of blood T cell repertoires in COVID-19. The data were produced by immunoSEQ multiplex PCR, yet TCRdb's version contains in-frame clones alone and is incomplete. The sample has hundreds of thousands of clones, approximately 83% seen once. Sequences were obtained from peripheral blood. The receptors derive from a woman in her 50s with acute or convalescent COVID-19. CDR3s include the opening cysteine and the closing phenylalanine or tryptophan. Fields, in order: J gene, V gene, clone size, D gene, CDR3 DNA, CDR3 protein. A D gene is named only where the DNA matches it firmly. Where a row states a size, it is once, few, many or the class of an expanded clone; other rows omit it.

J: TRBJ1-5; V: TRBV28; size: few; D: NA; DNA: TGTGCCAGCAGTTTATGGGCAGGGAATAGCAATCAGCCCCAGCATTTT; CDR3: CASSLWAGNSNQPQHF
J: TRBJ2-5; V: TRBV3-1/TRBV3-2; size: NA; D: NA; DNA: TGTGCCAGCAGCCAAGGAGTTCAGGGGTGGGAGACCCAGTACTTC; CDR3: CASSQGVQGWETQYF
J: TRBJ1-1; V: TRBV7-3; size: few; D: TRBD1; DNA: TGTGCCAGCAGCACCGGGACAGGGTCCACTGAAGCTTTCTTT; CDR3: CASSTGTGSTEAFF
J: TRBJ2-1; V: TRBV7-8; size: once; D: NA; DNA: TGTGCCAGCAGCTTAGGTCCAGCGGGCAGCTCCTACAATGAGCAGTTCTTC; CDR3: CASSLGPAGSSYNEQFF
J: TRBJ2-1; V: TRBV4-1; size: NA; D: NA; DNA: TGCGCCAGCAGCCAAGATCATCCGAGTAATTCCTACAATGAGCAGTTCTTC; CDR3: CASSQDHPSNSYNEQFF
J: TRBJ1-5; V: TRBV19; size: NA; D: NA; DNA: TGTGCCAGTAGTATCATCGGAGTACAAAATCAGCCCCAGCATTTT; CDR3: CASSIIGVQNQPQHF
J: TRBJ2-7; V: TRBV7-9; size: NA; D: NA; DNA: TGTGCCAGCAGCAGTCCTAGTTCCTACGAGCAGTACTTC; CDR3: CASSSPSSYEQYF
J: TRBJ2-3; V: TRBV6-5; size: NA; D: NA; DNA: TGTGCCAGCAGCCGCGCTTCCACGCAGTATTTT; CDR3: CASSRASTQYF
J: TRBJ2-2; V: TRBV7-2; size: few; D: NA; DNA: TGTGCCAGCAGCTTAGATGGGCGGGAGCTGTTTTTT; CDR3: CASSLDGRELFF
J: TRBJ2-1; V: TRBV15; size: many; D: TRBD2; DNA: TGTGCCACCATCCGGACTAGCGGGAGTTTTAGTGAGCAGTTCTTC; CDR3: CATIRTSGSFSEQFF
J: TRBJ1-5; V: TRBV28; size: once; D: NA; DNA: TGTGCCAGCAGTAACAGATATAGCAATCAGCCCCAGCATTTT; CDR3: CASSNRYSNQPQHF
J: TRBJ2-5; V: TRBV5-4; size: NA; D: NA; DNA: TGTGCCAGCAGCTCAAGGGGTAGAGAGACCCAGTACTTC; CDR3: CASSSRGRETQYF
J: TRBJ1-1; V: TRBV30; size: NA; D: NA; DNA: TGTGCCTGGAGTGTACGGCCTTCAGGAGGAGCTTTCTTT; CDR3: CAWSVRPSGGAFF
J: TRBJ2-1; V: TRBV4-2; size: NA; D: TRBD1; DNA: TGTGCCAGCAGCCAAGCTCAGGGGGAGAGCTCCTACAATGAGCAGTTCTTC; CDR3: CASSQAQGESSYNEQFF
J: TRBJ2-1; V: TRBV19; size: NA; D: TRBD2; DNA: TGTGCCAGTAGTATAGGAGAGAGCGGGAGGGCCTCGGAGCAGTTCTTC; CDR3: CASSIGESGRASEQFF
J: TRBJ2-1; V: TRBV5-1; size: NA; D: TRBD2; DNA: TGCGCCAGCAGCTTGGAGGACACCCGACTAGCGGGGGGAAGGTACAATGAGCAGTTCTTC; CDR3: CASSLEDTRLAGGRYNEQFF
J: TRBJ2-7; V: TRBV4-2; size: few; D: NA; DNA: TGTGCCAGCAGCCAAGCGCTAGCGAAAACCTACGAGCAGTACTTC; CDR3: CASSQALAKTYEQYF